This T cell receptor beta chain came from a study of post-analysis software for immune sequencing data. Study as a whole: Included among the disease courses, which were recorded for the cohort, were relapsing-remitting, secondary progressive and progressive-relapsing multiple sclerosis. Whole-study results and caveats: Comparison with controls showed significantly lower normalized Chao1 diversity in multiple sclerosis patients. Among 5 or 6 TRBV segments more frequent in patients than controls were TRBV5-6, TRBV5-1 and TRBV20-1.

Germline trimming cut 6 bases from V and 1 base from J; bases unmatched to any gene: 5. Germline CDR1 is DFQATT and CDR2 is SNEGSKA (reference sequence). The CDR3 consists of 14 residues. Presence of unique molecular identifiers characterized the TCR beta cDNA libraries. A single record per CDR3 protein comes from TCRdb applying MiXCR to the PCR reads. The table records about 540,000 distinct CDR3 sequences, 34% of them present only once. Comments on this clonotype: The antigen is not known.

The source is a girl under 18 with multiple sclerosis. The specimen was blood. This chain uses TRBV20-1 with TRBJ2-4; 8 positions match TRBD2. CDR3: CSAVGGEAKNIQYF. The CDR3, as DNA: TGCAGTGCCGTCGGGGGGGAGGCCAAAAACATTCAGTACTTC.